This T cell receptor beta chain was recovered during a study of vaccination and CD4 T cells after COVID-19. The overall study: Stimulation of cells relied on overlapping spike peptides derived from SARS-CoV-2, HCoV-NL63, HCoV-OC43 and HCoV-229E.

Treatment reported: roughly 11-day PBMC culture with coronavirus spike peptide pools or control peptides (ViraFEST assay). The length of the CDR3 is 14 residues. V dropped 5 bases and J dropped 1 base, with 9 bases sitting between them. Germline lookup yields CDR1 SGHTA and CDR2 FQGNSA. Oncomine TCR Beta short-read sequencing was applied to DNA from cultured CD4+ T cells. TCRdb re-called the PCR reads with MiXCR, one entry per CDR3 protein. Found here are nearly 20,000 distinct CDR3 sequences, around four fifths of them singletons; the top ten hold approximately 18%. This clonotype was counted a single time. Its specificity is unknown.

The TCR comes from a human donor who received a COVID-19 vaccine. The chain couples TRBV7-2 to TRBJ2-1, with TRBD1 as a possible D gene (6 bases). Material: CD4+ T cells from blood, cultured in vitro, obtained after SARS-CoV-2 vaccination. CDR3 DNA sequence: TGTGCCAGCAGCGACAGGCAATCCTACAATGAGCAGTTCTTC. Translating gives CASSDRQSYNEQFF.